This TCR beta chain was sequenced during a study of shared clonotypes between healthy human individuals. Whole-study context: Participating donors consisted of a couple of women and a few men aged 18 to 49.

This clone was detected only once. Each subset's genomic DNA was shared equally among a number of immunoSEQ plates. The data were produced by immunoSEQ multiplex PCR, yet TCRdb's version contains in-frame clones alone and is incomplete. Here the sample spans roughly 2.2 million clones, around 90% being singletons. Germline CDR1 is SGHTA and CDR2 is FQGTGA. The CDR3 is made up of 19 amino acids. Germline trimming cut 5 bases from V and 0 bases from J; bases unmatched to any gene: 14. This receptor was obtained from a young man in good health. Some clones in this sample may be carry-over from other donors' samples. The chain is built from TRBV7-3 and TRBJ2-1, with 9 positions matching TRBD2. The sequenced sample was naive CD4+ T cells from PBMCs. Subset specified: CD45RA+ positively selected. The CDR3 DNA reads as TGTGCCAGCAGCCCCGGACGAGGAAGTAGCGGGAGCTCCTACAATGAGCAGTTCTTC. As protein: CASSPGRGSSGSSYNEQFF.